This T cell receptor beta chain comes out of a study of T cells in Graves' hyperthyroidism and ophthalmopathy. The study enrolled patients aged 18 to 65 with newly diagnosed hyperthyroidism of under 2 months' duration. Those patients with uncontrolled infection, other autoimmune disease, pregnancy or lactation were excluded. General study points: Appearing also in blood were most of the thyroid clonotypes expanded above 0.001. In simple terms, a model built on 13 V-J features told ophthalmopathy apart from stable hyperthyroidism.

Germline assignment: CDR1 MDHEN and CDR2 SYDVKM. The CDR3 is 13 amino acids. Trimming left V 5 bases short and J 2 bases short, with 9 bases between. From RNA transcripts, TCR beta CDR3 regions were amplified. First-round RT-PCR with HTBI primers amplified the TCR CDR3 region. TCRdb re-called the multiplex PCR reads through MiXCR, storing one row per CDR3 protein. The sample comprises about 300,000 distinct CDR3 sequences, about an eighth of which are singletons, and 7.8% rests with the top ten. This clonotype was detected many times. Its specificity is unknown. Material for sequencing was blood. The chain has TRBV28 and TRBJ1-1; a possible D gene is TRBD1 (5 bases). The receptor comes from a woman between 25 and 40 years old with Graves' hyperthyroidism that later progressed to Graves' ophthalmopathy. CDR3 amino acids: CASSPGHNTEAFF. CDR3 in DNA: TGTGCCAGCAGTCCCGGACATAACACTGAAGCTTTCTTT.